This T cell receptor beta chain was recorded in a study of T cell responses to AZD1222 COVID-19 vaccine. Study context: Recipients boosted at about 4 weeks or about 12 weeks are pooled.

Clones were read by immunoSEQ multiplex PCR, and TCRdb kept only the in-frame ones, dropping some. The data contain some 200,000 clones, approximately 91% of them singletons. There are 15 residues in the CDR3. Trimming left V 3 bases short and J 3 bases short, with 13 bases between. From germline, CDR1 is SGHTA and CDR2 FQGTGA. The chain has TRBV7-3 and TRBJ2-3, with D maybe TRBD2 (6 bases). The sample here was peripheral blood, taken on day 0 of AZD1222 vaccination. This sequence originates from an adult in good health. The CDR3 DNA follows: TGTGCCAGCAGCTTGCCCGGGACTGATACAGATACGCAGTATTTT. Protein sequence: CASSLPGTDTDTQYF.